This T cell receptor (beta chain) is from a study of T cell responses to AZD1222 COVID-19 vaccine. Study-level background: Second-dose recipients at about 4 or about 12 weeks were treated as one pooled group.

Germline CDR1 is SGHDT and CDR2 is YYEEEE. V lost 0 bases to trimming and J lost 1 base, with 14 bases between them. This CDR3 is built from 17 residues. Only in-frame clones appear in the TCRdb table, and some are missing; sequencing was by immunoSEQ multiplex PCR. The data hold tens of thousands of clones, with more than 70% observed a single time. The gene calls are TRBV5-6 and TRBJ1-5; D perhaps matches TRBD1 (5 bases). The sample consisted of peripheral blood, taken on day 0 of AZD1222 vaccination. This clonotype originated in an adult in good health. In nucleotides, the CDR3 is TGTGCCAGCAGCTTGGGCAGGGTGTGGAGAAGCAATCAGCCCCAGCATTTT. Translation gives CASSLGRVWRSNQPQHF.